These T cell receptor beta chains were read from a single sample in a study of blood T cells in healthy people across ages. TCRdb re-called the 5' RACE reads through MiXCR, storing one row per CDR3 protein. The sample lists roughly 1,800,000 distinct CDR3 sequences; less than 50% were seen once. The material sequenced was blood. These receptors were obtained from a middle-aged woman in good health. The CDR3 runs from the conserved cysteine through the conserved F or W. D genes are given only for firm matches. Clone size, where shown, is once, few, many, or a class for clones that have expanded.

TRBV18,.,few,TRBJ2-7,TGTGCCAGCCAGGGCCAGGAGGGGCGCGAGCAGTACTTC,CASQGQEGREQYF
TRBV4-3,TRBD1,.,TRBJ1-2,TGCGCCAGCAGCACCCGACAGGGGAGTGGCTACACCTTC,CASSTRQGSGYTF
TRBV4-3,.,once,TRBJ2-3,TGCGCCAGCAGTCCAAGATTCGGTTCTAACACAGATACGCAGTATTTT,CASSPRFGSNTDTQYF
TRBV7-9,TRBD1,.,TRBJ2-5,TGTGCCAGCAGCTTGCCCGACAGGGGGCGTGCAGAGACCCAGTACTTC,CASSLPDRGRAETQYF
TRBV6-5,TRBD2,few,TRBJ2-5,TGTGCCAGCAGTTACTCCTTTAGCGGGGGGGGTGAGACCCAGTACTTC,CASSYSFSGGGETQYF
TRBV5-1,TRBD2,.,TRBJ2-5,TGCGCCAGCAGCACGGGACTAGCGGAAGAGACCCAGTACTTC,CASSTGLAEETQYF
TRBV4-2,.,few,TRBJ2-1,TGTGCCAGCAGCCAAGCCCAGACCCAGGGGACCGCCTACAATGAGCAGTTCTTC,CASSQAQTQGTAYNEQFF
TRBV7-8,.,few,TRBJ1-4,TGTGCCAGCAGCTTAGGGGCAGGCGTTAATGAAAAACTGTTTTTT,CASSLGAGVNEKLFF
TRBV12-3/TRBV12-4,.,.,TRBJ2-5,TGTGCCAGCAGCTCGACGCTGACCGCTTCTCAAGAGACCCAGTACTTC,CASSSTLTASQETQYF
TRBV13,.,.,TRBJ2-1,TGTGCCAGCAGCTCAGATCCAGGTTCTTTTATCAATGAGCAGTTCTTC,CASSSDPGSFINEQFF
TRBV20-1,.,few,TRBJ2-5,TGCAGTGCGGAGGGGGACTTAAAAGAGACCCAGTACTTC,CSAEGDLKETQYF
TRBV7-2,.,.,TRBJ2-1,TGTGCCAGCAGCTTACCGCAGTCCTACAATGAGCAGTTCTTC,CASSLPQSYNEQFF
TRBV20-1,.,few,TRBJ1-2,TGCAGTGCTAGAGGGGGGGGTCCTACGAACTATGCCTACACCTTC,CSARGGGPTNYAYTF
TRBV29-1,.,few,TRBJ2-1,TGCAGCGTCGTCGACGGTAGCTCCTACAATGAGCAGTTCTTC,CSVVDGSSYNEQFF
TRBV7-2,.,few,TRBJ2-7,TGTGCCAGCGGCGAAATGGGCAGCCGACCTTACTACGAGCAGTACTTC,CASGEMGSRPYYEQYF
TRBV4-3,.,.,TRBJ2-1,TGCGCCAGCAGCAGGGGCACAACGGCGGGCGAGACCCAGTTCTTC,CASSRGTTAGETQFF
TRBV7-2,.,.,TRBJ1-5,TGTGCCAGCAGCTTAGTAGGGACCCGGGGCAGCAATCAGCCCCAGCATTTT,CASSLVGTRGSNQPQHF
TRBV5-1,TRBD2,.,TRBJ2-5,TGCGCCAGCAGCTTGGGAGGACTAGCGGGGGACAAGACCCAGTACTTC,CASSLGGLAGDKTQYF
TRBV14,.,.,TRBJ2-7,TGTGCCAGCAGCCAACTAGGGGCCAATGAGCAGTACTTC,CASSQLGANEQYF
TRBV6-2/TRBV6-3,.,.,TRBJ2-3,TGTGCCAGCAGTTTAAGGCCGTGGGATGGCACAGATACGCAGTATTTT,CASSLRPWDGTDTQYF
TRBV3-1,.,.,TRBJ2-1,TGTGCCAGCAGCCAGACCGGGACCGAGCAGTTCTTC,CASSQTGTEQFF
TRBV20-1,.,.,TRBJ1-2,TGCAGTGCTAGAGATGGAGCAGGGATCGAGGACTACACCTTC,CSARDGAGIEDYTF
TRBV29-1,TRBD1,.,TRBJ1-4,TGTAGCGTCGCCCCAGGGGGACAACGAACTAATGAAAAACTGTTTTTT,CSVAPGGQRTNEKLFF
TRBV20-1,TRBD1,.,TRBJ2-7,TGCAGTGCTAGAGTATCGGTGGGGACAGGGACCTACGAGCAGTACTTC,CSARVSVGTGTYEQYF
TRBV5-5,.,.,TRBJ2-5,TGTGCCAGCAGCTTGGCGGGGGGACAGCAAGAGACCCAGTACTTC,CASSLAGGQQETQYF
TRBV28,.,.,TRBJ2-3,TGTGCCAGCAGTTTAGGAGGGGCTATCAGCACAGATACGCAGTATTTT,CASSLGGAISTDTQYF
TRBV6-5,TRBD1,.,TRBJ2-3,TGTGCCAGCAGTTACTCGGGACAGGAGACAGATACGCAGTATTTT,CASSYSGQETDTQYF
TRBV9,TRBD2,few,TRBJ2-3,TGTGCCAGCACCAGGACTAGCGGGGGGAACACAGATACGCAGTATTTT,CASTRTSGGNTDTQYF
TRBV19,TRBD1,.,TRBJ1-1,TGTGCCAGTGGGACAGGGCGGTACGAAGCTTTCTTT,CASGTGRYEAFF
TRBV29-1,.,.,TRBJ2-7,TGCAGCGTTGGCGGGACACCAAGCTCCTACGAGCAGTACTTC,CSVGGTPSSYEQYF
TRBV13,.,few,TRBJ2-4,TGTGCCAGCAGCCCCCAGGGAAGGGGACTAGCCAAAAACATTCAGTACTTC,CASSPQGRGLAKNIQYF
TRBV27,.,.,TRBJ2-3,TGTGCCAGCAGTATGGCTAGCAGACAGTATTTT,CASSMASRQYF
TRBV5-1,.,.,TRBJ2-2,TGCGCCAGCAAGGAAGCAACGGCCACCGGGGAGCTGTTTTTT,CASKEATATGELFF